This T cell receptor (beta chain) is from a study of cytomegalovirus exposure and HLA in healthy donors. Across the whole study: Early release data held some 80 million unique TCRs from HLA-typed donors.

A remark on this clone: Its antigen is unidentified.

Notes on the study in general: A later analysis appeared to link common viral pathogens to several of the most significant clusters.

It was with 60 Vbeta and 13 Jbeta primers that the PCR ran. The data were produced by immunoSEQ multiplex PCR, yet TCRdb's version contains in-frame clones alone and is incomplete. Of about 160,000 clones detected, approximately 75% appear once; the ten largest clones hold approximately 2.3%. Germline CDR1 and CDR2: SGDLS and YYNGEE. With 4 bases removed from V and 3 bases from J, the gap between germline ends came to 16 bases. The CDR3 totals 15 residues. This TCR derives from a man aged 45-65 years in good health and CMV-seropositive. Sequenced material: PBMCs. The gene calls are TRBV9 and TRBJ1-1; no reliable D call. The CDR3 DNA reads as TGTGCCAGCAGCCTAGGCGGGGATTGGTACACTGAAGCTTTCTTT. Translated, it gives CASSLGGDWYTEAFF.